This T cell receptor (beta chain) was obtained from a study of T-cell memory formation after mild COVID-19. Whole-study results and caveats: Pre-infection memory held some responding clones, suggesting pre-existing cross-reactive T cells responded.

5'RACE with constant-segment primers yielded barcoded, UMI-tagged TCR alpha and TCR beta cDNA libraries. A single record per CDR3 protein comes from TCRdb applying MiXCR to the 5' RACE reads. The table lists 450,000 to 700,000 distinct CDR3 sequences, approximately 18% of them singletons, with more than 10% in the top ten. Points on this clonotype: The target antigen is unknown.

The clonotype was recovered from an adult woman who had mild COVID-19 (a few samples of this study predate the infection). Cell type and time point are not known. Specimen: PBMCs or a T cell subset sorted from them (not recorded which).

CDR3 region: CASSPLGANQETQYF. CDR3 DNA: TGTGCCAGCAGCCCCCTTGGCGCCAACCAAGAGACCCAGTACTTC. The chain combines TRBV7-8 with TRBJ2-5; no firm D call. CDR3 size: 15 residues. Trimming removed 5 bases at V and 0 bases at J, with 13 bases between. Germline CDR1 and CDR2: SGHVS and FQNEAQ.